One T cell receptor (beta chain) is described in this entry. As yet, its antigen is unknown. Germline lookup yields CDR1 SGHTA and CDR2 FQGTGA. This CDR3 contains 10 residues. The ends were cut back, 2 bases at V and 9 bases at J, with 4 bases in the middle. The data originate from a study of cytomegalovirus exposure and HLA in healthy donors. Researchers ran the PCR with 60 Vbeta and 13 Jbeta primers. Using immunoSEQ multiplex PCR, the repertoire was profiled, and TCRdb retains in-frame clones only, with some absent. The repertoire consists of over 70,000 clones, with 70% to 85% occurring once and the leading ten covering roughly 3%. General study results and limits: The classifier reportedly diagnosed cytomegalovirus status with high specificity and sensitivity. V- and J-gene trimming in TCR beta was tied to a missense DCLRE1C variant by an analysis performed later.

Sequenced sample: PBMCs. The clonotype was recovered from a man aged 50 or older in good health and CMV-seropositive. The rearrangement joins TRBV7-3 to TRBJ1-1; D gene unclear. The CDR3, as DNA: TGTGCCAGCAGCTTATCTAAAGCTTTCTTT. Amino acid sequence: CASSLSKAFF.